These 25 T cell receptor beta chains were all obtained from the same sample, sequenced in a study of prognosis after radiotherapy for stage I lung cancer (dated by TCRdb to the early 2020s). Sequencing relied on an Illumina HiSeq 3000. Two rounds of multiplex PCR were used to amplify the TCR beta CDR3 region from genomic DNA. In the first round of PCR, primers specific to each TRBV and TRBJ gene were used, and the primer sequences are filed in Chinese patent CN105087789A. Clones were called with MiXCR by TCRdb after fastp trimmed the public reads at Q25, and only in-frame beta chains were retained. Every distinct CDR3 protein forms one entry, paired with its most common genes and DNA. This sample has 25,000 to 35,000 distinct CDR3 sequences in its table, and around 30% of those were observed once. The top ten hold 30% to 35% of the sample. Sample: PBMCs, taken before or after stereotactic body radiation therapy (not recorded which). The origin of the receptors is a donor of 50 years or more with non-small cell lung cancer.

There are many counts of this clonotype. The chain recombines TRBV9 with TRBJ2-6; D not certain. CDR3 length equals 13 residues. V was trimmed by 3 bases and J by 4 bases, leaving 5 bases between them. Germline lookup yields CDR1 SGDLS and CDR2 YYNGEE. The CDR3 DNA is TGTGCCAGCAGCGCCAGGGGGGCCAACGTCCTGACTTTC. This encodes CASSARGANVLTF. Drawing the rest from reference TRBV9 and TRBJ2-6, the complete variable domain is DSGVTQTPKHLITATGQRVTLRCSPRSGDLSVYWYQQSLDQGLQFLIQYYNGEERAKGNILERFSAQQFPDLHSELNLSSLELGDSALYFCASSARGANVLTFGAGSRLTVL.

This clonotype was picked up many times. The CDR3 protein is CASSIRGTGELFF. CDR3 bases: TGTGCCAGTAGTATAAGGGGCACCGGGGAGCTGTTTTTT. The chain uses TRBV19 and TRBJ2-2, with D perhaps matching TRBD1 (5 bases). CDR3 length: 13 amino acids. The V end was cut by 2 bases, the J end by 4 bases, with 5 bases between. Germline-derived CDR1 and CDR2 are LNHDA and SQIVND (reference sequence).

In this sample, this clonotype turned up a few times. A read error may explain this, as a much larger clone is one base away. The CDR3 region is CAGRDRISYEQYF. The CDR3 DNA reads TGTGCCGGTAGGGACAGGATCTCCTACGAGCAGTACTTC. The rearrangement links TRBV6-1 to TRBJ2-7; 8 bases match TRBD1. This CDR3 has 13 amino acids. Trimming at V came to 11 bases and at J to 0 bases, leaving 6 bases not matched to a gene. The germline V gene encodes CDR1 MNHNS and CDR2 SASEGT.

About this clonotype: At one end, the junction sequence differs from germline, possibly due to a read error. The gene calls are TRBV2 and TRBJ2-7; the D gene is possibly TRBD1 (7 bases). CDR3 length equals 14 residues. CDR1 and CDR2 (germline): SNHLY, FYNNEI. In DNA, the CDR3 is TGTGCCAGCAGATCGACTAGAGGGGGCTACGAGAAGTACTTC. The encoded protein is CASRSTRGGYEKYF.

The chain joins TRBV5-1 to TRBJ2-1, with a tentative D call TRBD1 (6 bases). CDR1 SGHRS and CDR2 YFSETQ come from the germline V gene. This CDR3 is built from 15 residues. The V and J ends lost 5 bases and 2 bases respectively, with 14 bases between them. The CDR3 DNA sequence: TGCGCCAGCAGGTTTGGACAGCCACCCTACAATGAGCAGTTCTTC. Protein product: CASRFGQPPYNEQFF.

This clonotype has ten or more counts. This chain connects TRBV19 to TRBJ1-4; D is uncertain. The CDR3 totals 10 residues. V lost 10 bases to trimming and J lost 8 bases, with 8 bases between them. The germline V gene encodes CDR1 LNHDA and CDR2 SQIVND (reference sequence). The CDR3 reads CATSAEKLFF. For the CDR3, the DNA is TGTGCCACCTCAGCGGAAAAACTGTTTTTT. Filled out from reference TRBV19 and TRBJ1-4, the complete variable domain reads DGGITQSPKYLFRKEGQNVTLSCEQNLNHDAMYWYRQDPGQGLRLIYYSQIVNDFQKGDIAEGYSVSREKKESFPLTVTSAQKNPTAFYLCATSAEKLFFGSGTQLSVL.

This clonotype appeared many times. This chain links TRBV7-2 with TRBJ2-1; 13 nucleotides agree with TRBD2. Germline CDR1 and CDR2: SGHTA and FQGNSA. The J segment lost 14 bases and the V segment lost 6 bases, leaving 16 bases of the junction unmatched. The CDR3 has 16 residues. The CDR3 DNA is TGTGCCAGCAGTCAAGAGGGGACTAGCGGGGCCCCACCGAAGTTCTTC. Amino acids: CASSQEGTSGAPPKFF.

Remarks on this clonotype: Because the CDR3 is missing its conserved closing phenylalanine or tryptophan, this is likely a read error. In DNA, the CDR3 is TGCGCCAGCAGCTTGGAGGACAGGGGGCGCGACTATGGCTACACCATC. It codes for CASSLEDRGRDYGYTI. The chain is built from TRBV5-5 and TRBJ1-2, with 11 nucleotides matching TRBD1. From germline, CDR1 is SGHKS and CDR2 YYEKEE (reference sequence). The CDR3 is 16 amino acids.

This clonotype was detected many times. The J gene is TRBJ2-7, the V gene TRBV4-1; D may be TRBD2 (6 bases). This CDR3 is 14 amino acids long. Trimming pared 5 bases from V and 6 bases from J, leaving 17 bases between. Per the germline V gene, CDR1 is MGHRA and CDR2 is YSYEKL. Here the CDR3 DNA reads TGCGCCAGCAGCGGGTCTAGCGCGGTAAGCGAGCAGTACTTC. This sequence encodes CASSGSSAVSEQYF.

The sample holds many counts of this clonotype. The chain is built from TRBV2 and TRBJ2-5; 7 bases match TRBD2. Germline loops: CDR1 SNHLY, CDR2 FYNNEI. This CDR3 comprises 17 residues. The trim removed 6 bases at V and 2 bases at J, leaving 15 bases unmatched. Here the CDR3 DNA reads TGTGCCAGCAGCACTGCCCGGGGGAGGGTTACTCAAGAGACCCAGTACTTC. This sequence encodes CASSTARGRVTQETQYF. Full variable domain (missing parts from reference TRBV2 and TRBJ2-5): EPEVTQTPSHQVTQMGQEVILRCVPISNHLYFYWYRQILGQKVEFLVSFYNNEISEKSEIFDDQFSVERPDGSNFTLKIRSTKLEDSAMYFCASSTARGRVTQETQYFGPGTRLLVL.

Note on this clonotype: Because it lacks the conserved phenylalanine or tryptophan at the end, this CDR3 is likely a read error. The chain joins TRBV9 to TRBJ1-6, with unresolved D. The CDR3 runs 15 residues. V was clipped by 0 bases and J by 8 bases, with 12 bases between them. CDR1 SGDLS and CDR2 YYNGEE come from the germline V gene. CDR3 sequence: CASSVGQGLDSPLHS. The CDR3 DNA follows: TGTGCCAGCAGCGTAGGGCAAGGTCTCGATTCACCCCTCCACTCT.

This chain uses TRBV28 with TRBJ2-7; D gene uncertain. Germline CDR1 is MDHEN and CDR2 is SYDVKM. Deletions cut 0 bases from V and 9 bases from J, with 12 bases between. The CDR3 consists of 13 residues. CDR3 loop: CASSLWSIKVQYF. The CDR3 DNA follows: TGTGCCAGCAGTTTATGGTCTATAAAAGTGCAGTACTTC.

The genes are TRBV27 and TRBJ2-1; D gene unclear. V dropped 3 bases and J dropped 9 bases, with 12 bases sitting between them. CDR1 and CDR2 from the germline V gene are MNHEY and SMNVEV (reference sequence). The CDR3 spans 13 residues. For the CDR3, the DNA is TGTGCCAGCAGTTTCCGGGCCTTTGGTGAGCAGTTCTTC. Translation: CASSFRAFGEQFF.

For the CDR3, the DNA is TGTGCCAGCAGCCAGGCTTCAGGTGAGCAGTTCTTC. Translated, it gives CASSQASGEQFF. The chain recombines TRBV3-1 with TRBJ2-1; D unresolved. The CDR3 is made up of 12 amino acids. Germline CDR1 is LGHDT and CDR2 is YNNKEL (reference sequence). Trimming left V 3 bases short and J 9 bases short, with 9 bases between.

To note about this clonotype: This sequence is one base from a far larger clone and is likely a read error. The chain is built from TRBV28 and TRBJ1-6, with 7 bases matching TRBD1. CDR3 length: 16 amino acids. Germline CDR1 and CDR2: MDHEN and SYDVKM. V lost 4 bases and J lost 15; bases outside the gene matches: 18. CDR3 residues: CASSYPTGYMPEFLHF. CDR3 DNA: TGTGCCAGCAGTTACCCGACAGGGTATATGCCCGAGTTCCTCCACTTT.

This clonotype has ten or more counts. The chain is built from TRBV27 and TRBJ2-7; D unclear. CDR3 length: 15 amino acids. Germline V lookup: CDR1 MNHEY, CDR2 SMNVEV (reference sequence). V was clipped by 2 bases and J by 0 bases, with 11 bases between them. The CDR3, as DNA: TGTGCCAGCAGTTTACGGAGCCCTAGCTCCTACGAGCAGTACTTC. It yields the protein CASSLRSPSSYEQYF.

This clonotype came up many times. The V gene is TRBV12-3 or TRBV12-4, the J gene TRBJ2-7; 8 nucleotides align to TRBD1. The CDR3 has 14 amino acids. V dropped 5 bases and J dropped 0; count of bases not matched to a gene: 3. The CDR3, as DNA: TGTGCCAGCAGTAGACAGGGGCCCTCCTACGAGCAGTACTTC. Translating gives CASSRQGPSYEQYF.

Comments on this clonotype: A far larger clone differs by one base, so this is likely a read error. The J gene is TRBJ2-5, the V gene TRBV6-2 or TRBV6-3; TRBD1 aligns across 7 bases. With V trimmed by 10 bases and J by 4 bases, 9 bases remained unmatched. This CDR3 has 13 amino acids. Germline V gives CDR1 MNHEY, CDR2 SVGEGT. The CDR3 bases are TGTGCCATCAAGACAGGGCCTCGAGAGACCCAGTACTTC. It is translated as CAIKTGPRETQYF.

The sample holds many counts of this clonotype. The chain joins TRBV20-1 to TRBJ1-1, with D perhaps TRBD1 (6 bases). V was cut by 1 base and J by 4 bases, with 13 bases left in between. The CDR3 has 14 amino acids. In germline, CDR1 is DFQATT, CDR2 SNEGSKA (reference sequence). The CDR3 DNA reads TGCAGTGCTAGAGTACAGGGAGGGAGCACTGAAGCTTTCTTT. Translated, it gives CSARVQGGSTEAFF.

Within the sample, this clonotype is medium-sized. The chain employs TRBV6-1 and TRBJ2-1; 12 bases map to TRBD2. Looked up from germline, CDR1 is MNHNS and CDR2 is SASEGT. Germline trimming cut 6 bases from V and 9 bases from J; bases unmatched to any gene: 9. The CDR3 consists of 15 residues. In nucleotides, the CDR3 is TGTGCCAGCAGGACCCTAGCGGGAGGGCTTGGTGAGCAGTTCTTC. It specifies CASRTLAGGLGEQFF.

This clonotype was picked up many times. The J gene is TRBJ2-2, the V gene TRBV24-1; the D is unclear. Germline CDR1 and CDR2: KGHDR and SFDVKD. The CDR3 extends over 17 amino acids. Trimming removed 9 bases from V and 0 bases from J, with 19 bases in between. DNA for the CDR3: TGTGCCACCCACTACATTCAGGTCCCCGCGAACACCGGGGAGCTGTTTTTT. Residues: CATHYIQVPANTGELFF.

This clonotype came up a few times. The J gene is TRBJ1-2, the V gene TRBV2; possible D gene TRBD1, 6 bases. In germline, CDR1 is SNHLY, CDR2 FYNNEI. The CDR3 totals 16 residues. Trimming stripped 4 bases from V and 4 bases from J, with 19 bases between. The CDR3 reads CASSGGLGGITYGYTF. The CDR3, as DNA: TGTGCCAGCAGTGGGGGTCTTGGGGGCATTACCTATGGCTACACCTTC.

This clonotype appeared once. CDR3 sequence: CAWSVRWEHQPQHF. In DNA form, the CDR3 reads TGTGCCTGGAGTGTCAGGTGGGAACATCAGCCCCAGCATTTT. The chain is built from TRBV30 and TRBJ1-5; D unclear. Germline V CDR1 and CDR2: GTSNPN, SVGIG (reference sequence). Trimming took off 0 bases at V and 5 bases at J, with 11 bases between the two ends. This CDR3 is built from 14 residues.

Of note for this clonotype: Only one base separates this from a far larger clonotype, so it likely reflects a read error. The rearrangement joins TRBV24-1 to TRBJ1-6; 7 nucleotides match TRBD1. The CDR3 covers 13 residues. Germline V gene data show CDR1 as KGHDR and CDR2 as SFDVKD. The CDR3 here is CATEQGWDGRLIF. In nucleotides, the CDR3 is TGTGCCACCGAACAGGGGTGGGATGGGAGATTGATCTTT.

The rearrangement joins TRBV25-1 to TRBJ2-2; D is uncertain. In germline, CDR1 is MGHDK, CDR2 SYGVNS. Trimming took 10 bases from V and 2 from J, leaving 14 bases between them. This CDR3 is built from 14 residues. The CDR3, as DNA: TGTGCCATTAGTGAAGGGATTAACACCGGGGAGCTGTTTTTT. This sequence encodes CAISEGINTGELFF.